This T cell receptor (beta chain) is drawn from a study of cytomegalovirus exposure and HLA in healthy donors. The donors were part of the validation cohort of some 120 subjects. That cohort was separate from the first cohort, which comprised under 700 subjects. Method: immunoSEQ multiplex PCR; TCRdb's copy keeps in-frame clones and lacks some. The sample carries about 130,000 clones, about 96% recorded once. The CDR3 loop spans 15 amino acids. Per germline, CDR1 GTSNPN and CDR2 SVGIG (reference sequence). J was trimmed by 2 bases and V by 4 bases; bases with no gene match: 6. Sequencing was performed on PBMCs. The clonotype was recovered from a man younger than 35 in good health and CMV-seronegative. The chain uses TRBV30 and TRBJ2-3; 10 positions agree with TRBD2. DNA of the CDR3: TGTGCCTGGACGTTAGCGGGAGGAATCACAGATACGCAGTATTTT. This sequence encodes CAWTLAGGITDTQYF.